This T cell receptor beta chain was captured by sequencing in a study of radiation and T cells in renal cell carcinoma. Regarding the study as a whole: Top 100 clonotypes averaged around 50% in irradiated versus about 45% in nephrectomy-only tumors.

Details on this clone: What it binds is not known.

Repertoires were generated with immunoSEQ multiplex PCR, while TCRdb's copy carries only in-frame clones and drops some. The data show more than 11,000 clones, approximately 50% seen once. Documented treatment: treatment-naive control, cytoreductive nephrectomy. Material: tumor tissue, obtained from a patient whose treatment was nephrectomy without radiotherapy. The sequence came from a man aged 45-65 years with renal cell carcinoma.

The DNA for the CDR3 is TGTGCCAGCAGTCCGGGGGGTAGCAATCAGCCCCAGCATTTT. Encoded protein: CASSPGGSNQPQHF. This chain connects TRBV5-5 to TRBJ1-5; the D gene is possibly TRBD1 (5 bases). CDR1 and CDR2 from the germline V gene are SGHKS and YYEKEE (reference sequence). Trimming took off 5 bases at V and 0 bases at J, with 9 bases between the two ends. The CDR3 consists of 14 residues.